These 8 T cell receptor beta chains share one sample of origin, sequenced in a study of PD-1 blockade in classical Hodgkin lymphoma. Each patient experienced a relapse that followed autologous stem cell transplantation, and brentuximab vedotin exposure varied. Libraries were prepared by immunoSEQ multiplex PCR; TCRdb keeps only in-frame clonotypes and omits some of them. The sample gives some 50,000 clones, 73% of which show up once; approximately 9.9% is in the top ten. The sample here was peripheral blood mononuclear cells (PBMCs), taken at baseline. All receptors derive from a human donor with classical Hodgkin lymphoma.

A single count supports this clone. The genes are TRBV5-6 and TRBJ2-5; D unresolved. V was shortened by 2 bases and J by 4 bases, with 9 bases between the two germline ends. Germline CDR1 is SGHDT and CDR2 is YYEEEE. The CDR3 sequence is 13 residues long. The CDR3 sequence: CASSLVWRETQYF. CDR3 DNA sequence: TGTGCCAGCAGCTTAGTATGGAGAGAGACCCAGTACTTC.

V is TRBV2 and J is TRBJ2-3; 8 bases are a match to TRBD1. CDR3 size: 15 residues. Germline CDR1 is SNHLY and CDR2 is FYNNEI. V lost 2 bases, J lost 5 bases, and 6 bases stayed unmatched. The DNA of the CDR3 is TGTGCCAGCAGTGAATTGGACAGGGTGCTAGATACGCAGTATTTT. Protein sequence: CASSELDRVLDTQYF.

V usage is TRBV4-1 and J usage is TRBJ2-7; 7 bases line up with TRBD1. Germline-derived CDR1 and CDR2 are MGHRA and YSYEKL. The CDR3 contains 16 residues. The trim removed 3 bases at V and 7 bases at J, leaving 15 bases unmatched. This CDR3 is CASSHLGTVRSGEQYF. The CDR3 DNA sequence: TGCGCCAGCAGCCACCTTGGGACAGTCCGATCTGGAGAGCAGTACTTC.

The chain links TRBV10-3 to TRBJ2-3; possibly TRBD2 for D (8 bases). Germline lookup yields CDR1 ENHRY and CDR2 SYGVKD. The germline V and J ends were trimmed by 9 bases and 5 bases, with 18 bases remaining between them. The CDR3 extends over 14 amino acids. The CDR3 nucleotides read TGTGCCATGAGGGGGCGGGAGGCGGAAGATACGCAGTATTTT. It is translated as CAMRGREAEDTQYF.

V and J are TRBV27 and TRBJ1-2; D gene uncertain. Germline CDR1 is MNHEY and CDR2 is SMNVEV (reference sequence). The V end was cut by 6 bases, the J end by 7 bases, with 24 bases between. The CDR3 is 16 amino acids. CDR3 nucleotides: TGTGCCAGCAGCCCGTGGGAGTTACCCCGGGTCCTTGGCTACACCTTC. This gives the protein CASSPWELPRVLGYTF.

CDR3: CATSTRGTGVDYGYTF. In DNA form, the CDR3 reads TGTGCCACCAGCACAAGGGGGACAGGGGTAGACTATGGCTACACCTTC. This chain connects TRBV15 to TRBJ1-2, with 10 bases that match TRBD1. Unmatched junction bases numbered 8, after V lost 4 bases and J lost 3 bases. In germline, CDR1 is LNHNV, CDR2 YYDKDF (reference sequence). The CDR3 sequence is 16 residues long.

Relative to its sample, this clone is medium-sized (0.01 to 0.1%). CDR3 sequence: CASSPWGNEQFF. CDR3 DNA: TGTGCCAGTAGTCCTTGGGGCAATGAGCAGTTCTTC. The chain employs TRBV19 and TRBJ2-1, with D hard to call. Germline CDR1 LNHDA, CDR2 SQIVND (reference sequence). V was shortened by 5 bases and J by 6 bases, with 8 bases between the two germline ends. This CDR3 is built from 12 residues.

This chain links TRBV4-2 with TRBJ1-2, with TRBD1 matching 9 bases. Trimming removed 1 base from V and 1 base from J; junction bases left unmatched: 7. This CDR3 has 17 amino acids. CDR1 and CDR2 (germline): LGHNA, YNFKEQ. The CDR3 sequence: CASSQADRQGVNYGYTF. The CDR3 DNA reads as TGTGCCAGCAGCCAAGCGGACCGACAGGGGGTTAACTATGGCTACACCTTC.